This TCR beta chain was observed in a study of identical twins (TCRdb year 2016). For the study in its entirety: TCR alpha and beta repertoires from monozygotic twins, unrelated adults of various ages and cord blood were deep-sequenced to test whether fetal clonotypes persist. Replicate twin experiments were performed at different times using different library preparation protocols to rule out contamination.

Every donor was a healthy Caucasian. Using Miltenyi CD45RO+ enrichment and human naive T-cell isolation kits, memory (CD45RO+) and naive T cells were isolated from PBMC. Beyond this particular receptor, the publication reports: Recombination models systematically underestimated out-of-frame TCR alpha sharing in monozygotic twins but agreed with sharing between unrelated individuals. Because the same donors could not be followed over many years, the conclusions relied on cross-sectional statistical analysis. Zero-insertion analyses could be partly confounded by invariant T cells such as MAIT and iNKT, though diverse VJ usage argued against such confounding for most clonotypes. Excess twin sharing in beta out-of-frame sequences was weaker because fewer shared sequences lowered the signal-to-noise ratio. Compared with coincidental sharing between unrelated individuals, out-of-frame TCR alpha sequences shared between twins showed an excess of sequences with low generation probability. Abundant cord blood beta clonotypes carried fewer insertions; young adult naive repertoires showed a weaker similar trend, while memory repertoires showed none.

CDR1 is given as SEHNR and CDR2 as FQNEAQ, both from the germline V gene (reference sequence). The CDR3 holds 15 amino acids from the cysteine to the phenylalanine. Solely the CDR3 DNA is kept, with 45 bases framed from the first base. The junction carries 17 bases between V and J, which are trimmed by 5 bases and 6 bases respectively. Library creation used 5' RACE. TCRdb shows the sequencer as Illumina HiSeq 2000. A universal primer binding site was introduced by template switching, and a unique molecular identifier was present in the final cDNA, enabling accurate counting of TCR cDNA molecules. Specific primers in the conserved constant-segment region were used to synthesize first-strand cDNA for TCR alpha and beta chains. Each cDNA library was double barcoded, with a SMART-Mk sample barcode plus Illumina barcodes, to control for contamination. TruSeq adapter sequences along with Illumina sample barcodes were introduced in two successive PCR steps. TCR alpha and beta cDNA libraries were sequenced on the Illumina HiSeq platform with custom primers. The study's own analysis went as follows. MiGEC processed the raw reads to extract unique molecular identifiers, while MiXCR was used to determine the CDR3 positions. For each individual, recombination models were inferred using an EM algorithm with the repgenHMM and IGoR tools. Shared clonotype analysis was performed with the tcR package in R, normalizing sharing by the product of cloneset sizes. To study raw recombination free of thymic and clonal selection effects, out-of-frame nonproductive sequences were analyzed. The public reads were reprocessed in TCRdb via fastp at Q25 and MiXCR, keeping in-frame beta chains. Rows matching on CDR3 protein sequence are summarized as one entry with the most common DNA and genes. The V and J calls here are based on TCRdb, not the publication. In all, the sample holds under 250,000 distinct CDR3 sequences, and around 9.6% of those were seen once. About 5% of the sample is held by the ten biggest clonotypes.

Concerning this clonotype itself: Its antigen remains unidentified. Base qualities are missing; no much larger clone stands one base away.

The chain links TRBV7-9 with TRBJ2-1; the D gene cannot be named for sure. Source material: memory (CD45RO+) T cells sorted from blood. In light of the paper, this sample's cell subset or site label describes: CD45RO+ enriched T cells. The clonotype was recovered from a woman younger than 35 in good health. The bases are TGTGCCAGCAGCCCACGGTGGGGTAGTTCCAATGAGCAGTTCTTC. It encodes CASSPRWGSSNEQFF.